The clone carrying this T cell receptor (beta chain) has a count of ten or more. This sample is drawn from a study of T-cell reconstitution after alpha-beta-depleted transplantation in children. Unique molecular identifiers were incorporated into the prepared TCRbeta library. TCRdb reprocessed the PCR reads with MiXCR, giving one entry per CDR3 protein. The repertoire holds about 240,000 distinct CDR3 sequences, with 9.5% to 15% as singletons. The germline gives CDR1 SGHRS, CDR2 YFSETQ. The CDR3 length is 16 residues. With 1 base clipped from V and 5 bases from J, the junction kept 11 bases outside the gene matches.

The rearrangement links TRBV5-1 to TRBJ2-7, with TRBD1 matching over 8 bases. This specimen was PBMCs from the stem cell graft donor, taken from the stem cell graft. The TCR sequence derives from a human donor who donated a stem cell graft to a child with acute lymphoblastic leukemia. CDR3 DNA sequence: TGCGCCAGCAGCTTGCTTTTGACAGGGGTAGGGGACGAGCAGTACTTC. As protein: CASSLLLTGVGDEQYF.